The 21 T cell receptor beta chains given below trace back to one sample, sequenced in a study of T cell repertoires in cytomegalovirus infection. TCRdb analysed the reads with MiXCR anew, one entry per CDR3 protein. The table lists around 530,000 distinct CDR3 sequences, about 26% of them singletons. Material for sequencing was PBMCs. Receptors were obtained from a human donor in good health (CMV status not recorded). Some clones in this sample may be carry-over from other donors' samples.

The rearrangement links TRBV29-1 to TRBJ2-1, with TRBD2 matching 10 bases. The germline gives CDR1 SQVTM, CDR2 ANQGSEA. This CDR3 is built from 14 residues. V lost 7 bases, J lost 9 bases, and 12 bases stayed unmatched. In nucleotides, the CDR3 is TGCAGCGCCGAACGGCTAGCGGGAGTACGTGAGCAGTTCTTC. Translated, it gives CSAERLAGVREQFF.

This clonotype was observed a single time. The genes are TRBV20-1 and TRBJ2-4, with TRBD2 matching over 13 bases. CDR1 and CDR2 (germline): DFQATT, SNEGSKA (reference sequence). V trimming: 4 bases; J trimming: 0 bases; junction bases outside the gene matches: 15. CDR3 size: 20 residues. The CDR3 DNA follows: TGCAGTGCTAAGAAAGTCCCGGGACTAGCGGGACAGCTAGCCAAAAACATTCAGTACTTC. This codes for CSAKKVPGLAGQLAKNIQYF.

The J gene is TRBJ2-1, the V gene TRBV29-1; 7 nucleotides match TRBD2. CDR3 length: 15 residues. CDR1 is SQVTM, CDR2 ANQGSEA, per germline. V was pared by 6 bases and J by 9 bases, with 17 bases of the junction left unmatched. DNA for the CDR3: TGCAGCGTCGTAATAACGGGACTATTGTTCGGTGAGCAGTTCTTC. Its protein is CSVVITGLLFGEQFF.

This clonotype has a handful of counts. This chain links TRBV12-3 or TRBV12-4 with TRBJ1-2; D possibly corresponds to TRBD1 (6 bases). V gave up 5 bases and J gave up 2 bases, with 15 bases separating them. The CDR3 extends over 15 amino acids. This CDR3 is CASSLQQGPNYGYTF. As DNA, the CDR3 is TGTGCCAGCAGTCTCCAACAGGGACCCAACTATGGCTACACCTTC.

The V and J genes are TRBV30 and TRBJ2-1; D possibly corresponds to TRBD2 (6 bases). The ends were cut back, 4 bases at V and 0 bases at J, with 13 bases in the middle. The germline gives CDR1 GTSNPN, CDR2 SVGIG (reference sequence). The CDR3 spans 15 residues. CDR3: CAWTSSVSSYNEQFF. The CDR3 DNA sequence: TGTGCCTGGACTTCTAGCGTGAGCTCCTACAATGAGCAGTTCTTC.

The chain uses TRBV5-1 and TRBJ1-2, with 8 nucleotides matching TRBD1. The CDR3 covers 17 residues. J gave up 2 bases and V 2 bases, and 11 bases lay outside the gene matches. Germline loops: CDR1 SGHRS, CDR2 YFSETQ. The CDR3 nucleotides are TGCGCCAGCAGCTTAGAACCCATATGGACAGGGAACTATGGCTACACCTTC. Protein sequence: CASSLEPIWTGNYGYTF.

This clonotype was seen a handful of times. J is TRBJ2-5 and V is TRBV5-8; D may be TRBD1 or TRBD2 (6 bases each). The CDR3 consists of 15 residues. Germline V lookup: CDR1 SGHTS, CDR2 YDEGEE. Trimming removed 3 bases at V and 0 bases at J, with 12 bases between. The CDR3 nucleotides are TGTGCCAGCAGCTCGGGGGACACTGACCAAGAGACCCAGTACTTC. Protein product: CASSSGDTDQETQYF.

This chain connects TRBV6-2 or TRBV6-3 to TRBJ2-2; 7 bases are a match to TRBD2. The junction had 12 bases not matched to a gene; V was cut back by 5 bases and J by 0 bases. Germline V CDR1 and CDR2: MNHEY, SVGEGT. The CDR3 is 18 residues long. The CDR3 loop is CASSGTIGTTPNTGELFF. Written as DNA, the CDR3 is TGTGCCAGCAGTGGAACTATTGGGACTACCCCGAACACCGGGGAGCTGTTTTTT.

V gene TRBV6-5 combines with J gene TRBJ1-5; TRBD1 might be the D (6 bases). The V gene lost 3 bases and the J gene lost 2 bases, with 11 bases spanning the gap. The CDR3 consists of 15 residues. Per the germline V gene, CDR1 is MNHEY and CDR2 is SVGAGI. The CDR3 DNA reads TGTGCCAGCAGTTATTCAACAGGGCGCAATCAGCCCCAGCATTTT. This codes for CASSYSTGRNQPQHF.

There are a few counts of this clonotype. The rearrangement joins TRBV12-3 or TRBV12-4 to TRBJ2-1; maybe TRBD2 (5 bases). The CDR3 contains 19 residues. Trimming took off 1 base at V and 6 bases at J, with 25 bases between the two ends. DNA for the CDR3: TGTGCCAGCAGTTTAGGCCCCCCTGCGGGCGTCGAAACCATCAATGAGCAGTTCTTC. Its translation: CASSLGPPAGVETINEQFF.

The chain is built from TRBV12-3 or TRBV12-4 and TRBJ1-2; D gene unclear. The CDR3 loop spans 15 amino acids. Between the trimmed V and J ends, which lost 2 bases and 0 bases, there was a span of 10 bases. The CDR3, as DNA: TGTGCCAGCAGTTTATTAGTGAAAACTAACTATGGCTACACCTTC. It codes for CASSLLVKTNYGYTF.

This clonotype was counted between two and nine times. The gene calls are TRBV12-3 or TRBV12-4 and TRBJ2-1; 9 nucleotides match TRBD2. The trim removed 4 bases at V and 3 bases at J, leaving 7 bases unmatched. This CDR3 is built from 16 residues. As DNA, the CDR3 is TGTGCCAGCAGTTCGCAATTAGCGGGAGACTACAATGAGCAGTTCTTC. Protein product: CASSSQLAGDYNEQFF.

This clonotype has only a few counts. CDR3 sequence reads: CASSYGVPGLAGGGETQYF. The CDR3 DNA sequence: TGTGCCAGCAGTTACGGGGTCCCGGGACTAGCGGGCGGGGGCGAGACCCAGTACTTC. This chain connects TRBV6-5 to TRBJ2-5; TRBD2 agrees at 12 bases. The junction had 15 bases not matched to a gene; V was cut back by 2 bases and J by 5 bases. This CDR3 comprises 19 residues. Germline lookup yields CDR1 MNHEY and CDR2 SVGAGI.

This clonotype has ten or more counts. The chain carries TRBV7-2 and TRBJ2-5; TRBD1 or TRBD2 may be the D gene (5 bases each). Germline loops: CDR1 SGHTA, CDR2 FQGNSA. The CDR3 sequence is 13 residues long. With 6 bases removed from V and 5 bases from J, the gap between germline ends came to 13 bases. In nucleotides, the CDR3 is TGTGCCAGCAGGAAGGGGAGCGAGGAGACCCAGTACTTC. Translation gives CASRKGSEETQYF.

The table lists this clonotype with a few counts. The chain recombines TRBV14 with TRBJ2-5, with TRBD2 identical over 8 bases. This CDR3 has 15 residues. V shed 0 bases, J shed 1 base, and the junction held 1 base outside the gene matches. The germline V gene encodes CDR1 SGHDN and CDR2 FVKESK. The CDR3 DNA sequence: TGTGCCAGCAGCCAAGAAACTAGCGGCCAAGAGACCCAGTACTTC. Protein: CASSQETSGQETQYF.

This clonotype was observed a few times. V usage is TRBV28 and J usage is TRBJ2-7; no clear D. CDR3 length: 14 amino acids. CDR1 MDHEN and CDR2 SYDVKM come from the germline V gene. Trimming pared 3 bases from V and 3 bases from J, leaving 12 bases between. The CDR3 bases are TGTGCCAGCAGTTTGGGTCCCCAAATCTACGAGCAGTACTTC. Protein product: CASSLGPQIYEQYF. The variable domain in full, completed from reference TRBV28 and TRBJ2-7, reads DVKVTQSSRYLVKRTGEKVFLECVQDMDHENMFWYRQDPGLGLRLIYFSYDVKMKEKGDIPEGYSVSREKKERFSLILESASTNQTSMYLCASSLGPQIYEQYFGPGTRLTVT.

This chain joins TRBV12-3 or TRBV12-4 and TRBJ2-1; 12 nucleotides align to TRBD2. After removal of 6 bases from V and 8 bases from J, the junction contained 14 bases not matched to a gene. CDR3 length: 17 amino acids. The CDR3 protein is CASRQAASGRALHEQFF. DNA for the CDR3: TGTGCCAGCAGACAAGCCGCTAGCGGGAGGGCCTTACATGAGCAGTTCTTC.

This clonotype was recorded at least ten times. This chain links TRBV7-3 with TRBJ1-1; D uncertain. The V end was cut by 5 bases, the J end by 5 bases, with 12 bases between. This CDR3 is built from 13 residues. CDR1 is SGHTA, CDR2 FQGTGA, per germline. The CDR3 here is CASSNGGGTEAFF. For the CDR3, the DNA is TGTGCCAGCAGCAACGGCGGAGGGACTGAAGCTTTCTTT.

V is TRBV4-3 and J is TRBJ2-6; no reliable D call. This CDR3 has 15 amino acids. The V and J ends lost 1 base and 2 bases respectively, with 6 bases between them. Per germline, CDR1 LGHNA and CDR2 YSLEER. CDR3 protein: CASSQGSPGANVLTF. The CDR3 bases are TGCGCCAGCAGCCAAGGGTCCCCTGGGGCCAACGTCCTGACTTTC.

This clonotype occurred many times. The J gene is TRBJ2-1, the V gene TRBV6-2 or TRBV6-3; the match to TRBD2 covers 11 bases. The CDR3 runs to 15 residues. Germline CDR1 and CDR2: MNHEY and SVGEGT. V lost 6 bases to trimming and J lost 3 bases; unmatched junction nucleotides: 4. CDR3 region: CASSPGLAVYNEQFF. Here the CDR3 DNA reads TGTGCCAGCAGCCCGGGACTAGCGGTCTACAATGAGCAGTTCTTC.

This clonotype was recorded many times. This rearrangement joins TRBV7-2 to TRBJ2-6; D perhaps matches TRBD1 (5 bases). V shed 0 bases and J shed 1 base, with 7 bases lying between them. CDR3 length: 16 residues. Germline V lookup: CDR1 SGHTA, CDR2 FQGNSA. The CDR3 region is CASSLARTSGANVLTF. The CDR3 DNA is TGTGCCAGCAGCTTAGCCCGGACATCTGGGGCCAACGTCCTGACTTTC. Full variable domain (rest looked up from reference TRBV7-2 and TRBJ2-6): GAGVSQSPSNKVTEKGKDVELRCDPISGHTALYWYRQSLGQGLEFLIYFQGNSAPDKSGLPSDRFSAERTGGSVSTLTIQRTQQEDSAVYLCASSLARTSGANVLTFGAGSRLTVL.